This T cell receptor beta chain appears in the sequencing data of a study of post-analysis software for immune sequencing data. About the study: Relapsing-remitting, secondary progressive and progressive-relapsing multiple sclerosis were all included among the disease courses.

General study results and limits: Among multiple sclerosis patients, normalized Chao1 diversity was significantly below that of controls.

The authors incorporated unique molecular identifiers into the TCR beta cDNA libraries. T cells, about 0.9 to 10 million of them, yielded roughly 550,000 cDNA molecules. Each CDR3 protein is one row after TCRdb ran MiXCR on the PCR reads. The table includes 650,000 to 900,000 distinct CDR3 sequences, roughly 46% detected once. In regard to this clonotype: Its antigen is unidentified.

Sample: blood. The sequence was obtained from a girl aged 5-17 years with multiple sclerosis.

In nucleotides, the CDR3 is TGTGCCACCAGTGACCGGACTAGCGGTCCGTCGGATACGCAGTATTTT. It specifies CATSDRTSGPSDTQYF. V and J are TRBV24-1 and TRBJ2-3, with 10 bases that match TRBD2. The germline gives CDR1 KGHDR, CDR2 SFDVKD. The CDR3 has 16 residues. The J segment lost 6 bases and the V segment lost 4 bases, leaving 9 bases of the junction unmatched.